The source of this T cell receptor beta chain is a study of T cells in localized non-small cell lung cancer. Findings and limits, study-wide: In adjacent lung appeared a median 57 of the top 100 tumor clones. Multi-region tumor sequencing was not done, so intratumor heterogeneity could not be excluded.

V shed 0 bases and J 4 bases; nucleotides not matched to a gene: 8. From germline, CDR1 is LGHNA and CDR2 YSLEER. This CDR3 is 17 amino acids long. On this clone: The target antigen is unknown.

This table comes from immunoSEQ multiplex PCR, and its TCRdb copy is limited to in-frame clones, with some not included. Of approximately 80,000 clones in the sample, 65% to 85% were seen once. Sequenced material: peripheral blood, taken before any cancer treatment. This receptor was identified in a female donor of 60 years or more with stage I lung adenocarcinoma. V usage is TRBV4-3 and J usage is TRBJ2-2; 7 nucleotides line up with TRBD2. Written as DNA, the CDR3 is TGCGCCAGCAGCCAAGATTCCCTAGCGGCGAGCACCGGGGAGCTGTTTTTT. Its protein product is CASSQDSLAASTGELFF.